This T cell receptor (beta chain) is drawn from a study of blood T cell repertoires in COVID-19. Study in general: Collection of acute and convalescent COVID-19 samples took place in the United States, Italy and Spain. Nucleic acid was either cDNA or gDNA, and it came from T cells, B-cell-depleted T cells, or PBMCs.

V lost 3 bases, J lost 2 bases, and 10 bases stayed unmatched. The germline V gene encodes CDR1 SEHNR and CDR2 FQNEAQ (reference sequence). The CDR3 runs 17 residues. Original analysis: Amplification with reference gene primers provided the estimates of nucleated cell counts. Libraries were prepared by immunoSEQ multiplex PCR; TCRdb keeps only in-frame clonotypes and omits some of them. That table furnishes V, J and clone size, whereas the DNA furnished D and trimming. The sample lists hundreds of thousands of clones, around 85% occurring once. The J gene is TRBJ1-2, the V gene TRBV7-9; TRBD1 matches at 9 bases. This clonotype was obtained from a man aged 35-49 years with acute or convalescent COVID-19. Sequencing was done on a sample of peripheral blood. The CDR3 loop is CASSFGTGYRLNYGYTF. CDR3 sequence (DNA): TGTGCCAGCAGCTTCGGGACAGGGTACCGGTTGAACTATGGCTACACCTTC. Based on the CDR3 plus reference TRBV7-9 and TRBJ1-2, the full variable domain is DTGVSQNPRHKITKRGQNVTFRCDPISEHNRLYWYRQTLGQGPEFLTYFQNEAQLEKSRLLSDRFSAERPKGSFSTLEIQRTEQGDSAMYLCASSFGTGYRLNYGYTFGSGTRLTVV.